A selection of T cell receptor beta chains follows, all from one sample in a study of T cell repertoires in cytomegalovirus infection. TCRdb processed the reads anew with MiXCR; each CDR3 protein has one entry. The repertoire holds roughly 87,000 distinct CDR3 sequences, with around 28% as singletons. Antigens of these TCRs are unknown. The sequencing here drew on CD8+ T cells from cultured PBMCs, taken from culture after CMV antigen stimulation. These TCRs come from a human donor in good health (CMV status not recorded). Some clones in this sample may be carry-over from other donors' samples. CDR3s include the opening cysteine and the closing phenylalanine or tryptophan. The order of the fields is V gene, J gene, clone size, D gene, CDR3 protein, CDR3 DNA. D genes are given only for firm matches. The size entry is marked missing in some rows and otherwise reads once, few, many or a size class.

TRBV13	TRBJ2-1	-	TRBD2	CASSLTGGIDEQFF	TGTGCCAGCAGCTTAACCGGGGGGATCGATGAGCAGTTCTTC
TRBV5-1	TRBJ2-7	-	-	CASSFGGQGNGQYF	TGCGCCAGCAGCTTTGGGGGGCAGGGGAACGGGCAGTACTTC
TRBV5-5	TRBJ1-1	-	-	CASSLGLNTEAFF	TGTGCCAGCAGCTTGGGGCTGAACACTGAAGCTTTCTTT
TRBV6-2/TRBV6-3	TRBJ1-2	-	TRBD1	CASSYTGTGGIYGYTF	TGTGCCAGCAGTTACACCGGGACAGGGGGCATCTATGGCTACACCTTC
TRBV11-2	TRBJ2-1	-	TRBD2	CASSPQRGGYEQFF	TGTGCCAGCAGCCCACAGCGGGGGGGGTATGAGCAGTTCTTC
TRBV12-3/TRBV12-4	TRBJ2-1	-	-	CASSTPDPLGHNEQFF	TGTGCCAGCAGCACTCCGGACCCTCTGGGTCACAATGAGCAGTTCTTC
TRBV19	TRBJ1-5	few	-	CASSIAGGGNQPQHF	TGTGCCAGTAGTATCGCGGGTGGCGGCAATCAGCCCCAGCATTTT
TRBV13	TRBJ2-7	few	-	CASNLGGSAYEQYF	TGTGCCAGCAACCTAGGTGGGTCTGCCTACGAGCAGTACTTC
TRBV20-1	TRBJ1-2	-	-	CSAGDLGGDYGYTF	TGCAGTGCTGGGGACTTGGGGGGAGACTATGGCTACACCTTC
TRBV7-8	TRBJ2-1	many	TRBD1	CASSLEGQGFNEQFF	TGTGCCAGCAGCTTAGAGGGACAGGGGTTTAATGAGCAGTTCTTC
TRBV27	TRBJ2-7	-	-	CASSLFGESYEQYF	TGTGCCAGCAGCCTCTTTGGGGAAAGCTACGAGCAGTACTTC
TRBV6-6	TRBJ2-7	-	TRBD1	CASNPGQAAYEQYF	TGTGCCAGCAACCCCGGACAGGCTGCCTACGAGCAGTACTTC
TRBV12-3/TRBV12-4	TRBJ1-6	many	-	CASSLYTRDRVWAPLHF	TGTGCCAGCAGTTTATATACCCGGGACCGCGTATGGGCACCCCTCCACTTT
TRBV6-5	TRBJ2-7	once	-	CVTARAAPYEQYF	TGTGTCACGGCTAGGGCAGCTCCCTACGAGCAGTACTTC
TRBV10-3	TRBJ2-1	many	-	CAISESYNEQFF	TGTGCCATCAGTGAGTCCTACAATGAGCAGTTCTTC
TRBV7-6	TRBJ1-5	many	-	CASSLGGVYSNQPQHF	TGTGCCAGCAGCCTGGGGGGGGTCTATAGCAATCAGCCCCAGCATTTT
TRBV9	TRBJ1-2	many	TRBD1	CASSDEDRWEGYGYTF	TGTGCCAGCAGCGATGAGGACAGGTGGGAGGGCTATGGCTACACCTTC
TRBV7-2	TRBJ1-4	-	-	CASSLVGNEKLFF	TGTGCCAGCAGCCTCGTAGGGAATGAAAAACTGTTTTTT
TRBV6-4	TRBJ2-2	few	-	CASSSGTTDTGELFF	TGTGCCAGCAGTTCCGGGACCACGGACACCGGGGAGCTGTTTTTT
TRBV14	TRBJ2-1	once	-	CASSQVSPTPNEQFF	TGTGCCAGCAGCCAAGTCTCGCCCACCCCTAATGAGCAGTTCTTC
TRBV19	TRBJ1-3	once	-	CAGSGDFGNTIYF	TGTGCCGGTTCCGGGGATTTTGGAAACACCATATATTTT
TRBV10-2	TRBJ1-2	once	-	CASTKGTEYNYGYTF	TGCGCCAGCACTAAAGGGACGGAATATAACTATGGCTACACCTTC
TRBV7-2	TRBJ2-2	many	-	CASSLNWLVNTGELFF	TGTGCCAGCAGCCTTAATTGGCTAGTTAACACCGGGGAGCTGTTTTTT
TRBV12-3/TRBV12-4	TRBJ2-6	-	-	CASSPGQYPGANVLTF	TGTGCCAGCAGCCCTGGACAGTACCCTGGGGCCAACGTCCTGACTTTC
TRBV6-1	TRBJ1-2	few	-	CASSEGNGYTF	TGTGCCAGCAGTGAAGGGAACGGCTACACCTTC
TRBV12-3/TRBV12-4	TRBJ2-2	-	-	CASSLGVGTGELFF	TGTGCCAGCTCCCTGGGGGTCGGGACCGGGGAGCTGTTTTTT
TRBV28	TRBJ2-5	few	-	CASTPTPGVGGETQYF	TGTGCCAGCACCCCGACCCCAGGGGTCGGCGGGGAGACCCAGTACTTC
TRBV20-1	TRBJ2-3	few	-	CSARDLGSSRGDTQYF	TGCAGTGCTAGAGATCTGGGCTCCTCACGGGGAGATACGCAGTATTTT
TRBV28	TRBJ2-3	-	TRBD2	CASSLDGLAGFSSTDTQYF	TGTGCCAGCAGTTTAGATGGGCTAGCGGGATTCTCTAGCACAGATACGCAGTATTTT
TRBV4-2	TRBJ2-1	many	-	CASSPAINSQGDEQFF	TGTGCCAGCAGCCCAGCCATTAATTCCCAAGGCGATGAGCAGTTCTTC
TRBV6-5	TRBJ2-1	-	TRBD2	CASSYSTSGGSEQFF	TGTGCCAGCAGTTACTCGACTAGCGGGGGGAGTGAGCAGTTCTTC
TRBV24-1	TRBJ2-1	few	-	CATSDGGWGNEQFF	TGTGCCACCAGTGATGGAGGCTGGGGCAATGAGCAGTTCTTC